The 8 T cell receptor beta chains below all came from one sample that was sequenced in a study of blood T cell repertoires in COVID-19. Repertoires were generated with immunoSEQ multiplex PCR, while TCRdb's copy carries only in-frame clones and drops some. There are about 400,000 clones in the sample; roughly 90% occur only once, and approximately 4.3% lies in the top ten. Sequencing input: peripheral blood. These TCRs come from a woman under 40 with acute or convalescent COVID-19.

The chain is built from TRBV2 and TRBJ2-1; D might be TRBD2 (6 bases). The germline V and J ends were trimmed by 2 bases and 8 bases, with 16 bases remaining between them. CDR3 length equals 15 residues. The V gene's germline CDR1 is SNHLY and CDR2 FYNNEI. Here the CDR3 DNA reads TGTGCCAGCAGTGAACTAGCGCCGGTTGGCGATGAGCAGTTCTTC. This gives the protein CASSELAPVGDEQFF.

The rearrangement joins TRBV7-9 to TRBJ2-7, with unresolved D. Between the trimmed V and J ends, which lost 1 base and 5 bases, there was a span of 15 bases. This CDR3 contains 15 residues. Per the germline V gene, CDR1 is SEHNR and CDR2 is FQNEAQ (reference sequence). Written as DNA, the CDR3 is TGTGCCAGCAGCTTAGAACGATGGAGCCATCACGAGCAGTACTTC. Amino acid sequence: CASSLERWSHHEQYF.

This clone was detected only once. The CDR3 is CASSLTPDRNTEAFF. CDR3 coding DNA: TGTGCCAGCAGCTTAACTCCGGACAGGAACACTGAAGCTTTCTTT. The chain joins TRBV7-3 to TRBJ1-1; the D gene is possibly TRBD1 (6 bases). This CDR3 contains 15 residues. Trimming left V 0 bases short and J 1 base short, with 9 bases between. Germline assignment: CDR1 SGHTA and CDR2 FQGTGA.

The V gene is TRBV20-1, the J gene TRBJ2-1; D not resolved. The CDR3 has 10 amino acids. V shed 5 bases and J shed 12 bases, with 11 bases lying between them. Germline CDR1 and CDR2: DFQATT and SNEGSKA (reference sequence). CDR3 nucleotide sequence: TGCAGTGCTTTCGGTCAGCGGCAGTTCTTC. It specifies CSAFGQRQFF.

The chain couples TRBV9 to TRBJ2-4; 7 bases agree with TRBD2. This CDR3 contains 14 residues. V shed 1 base and J 3 bases; nucleotides not matched to a gene: 1. Per the germline V gene, CDR1 is SGDLS and CDR2 is YYNGEE. For the CDR3, the DNA is TGTGCCAGCAGCGTAAGCGGGGACAAAAACATTCAGTACTTC. Encoded protein: CASSVSGDKNIQYF.

The chain carries TRBV27 and TRBJ2-2; 9 nucleotides align to TRBD1. This CDR3 is built from 16 residues. Looked up from germline, CDR1 is MNHEY and CDR2 is SMNVEV (reference sequence). The V and J ends lost 4 bases and 4 bases, in that order; junction bases with no gene match: 7. CDR3 residues: CASSSYRGRITGELFF. CDR3 sequence (DNA): TGTGCCAGCAGTTCCTACAGGGGGCGCATCACCGGGGAGCTGTTTTTT.

The V gene is TRBV6-1, the J gene TRBJ1-5, with D unclear. The V and J ends lost 1 base and 0 bases respectively, with 16 bases between them. The CDR3 spans 18 residues. Germline V gene sequence: CDR1 MNHNS, CDR2 SASEGT. The CDR3 here is CASSEGPVTRYSNQPQHF. For the CDR3, the DNA is TGTGCCAGCAGTGAAGGACCTGTGACACGTTATAGCAATCAGCCCCAGCATTTT.

V usage is TRBV27 and J usage is TRBJ2-5, with 10 bases aligning to TRBD1. This CDR3 contains 17 residues. CDR1 MNHEY and CDR2 SMNVEV come from the germline V gene (reference sequence). V shed 2 bases, J shed 3 bases, and the junction held 9 bases outside the gene matches. The CDR3 region has the DNA TGTGCCAGCAGTTTAAGGGGACAGGGGTTGGTGGAAGAGACCCAGTACTTC. It specifies CASSLRGQGLVEETQYF.